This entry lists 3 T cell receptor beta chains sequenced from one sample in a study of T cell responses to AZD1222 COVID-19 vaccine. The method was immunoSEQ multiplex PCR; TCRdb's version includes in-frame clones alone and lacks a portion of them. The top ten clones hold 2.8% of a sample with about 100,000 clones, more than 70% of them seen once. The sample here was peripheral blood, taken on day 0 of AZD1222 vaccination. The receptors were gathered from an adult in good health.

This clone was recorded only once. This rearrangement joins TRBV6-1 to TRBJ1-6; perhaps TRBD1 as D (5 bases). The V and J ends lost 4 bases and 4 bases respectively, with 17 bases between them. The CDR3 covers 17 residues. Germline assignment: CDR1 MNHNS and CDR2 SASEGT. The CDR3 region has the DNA TGTGCCAGCAGTGTTCTGGACACTGCTCTATATAATTCACCCCTCCACTTT. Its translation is CASSVLDTALYNSPLHF.

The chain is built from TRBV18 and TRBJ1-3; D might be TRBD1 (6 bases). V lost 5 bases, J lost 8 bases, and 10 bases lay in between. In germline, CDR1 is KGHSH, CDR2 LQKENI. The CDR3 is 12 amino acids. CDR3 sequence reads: CASSEKGDTIYF. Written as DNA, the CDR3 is TGTGCCAGCTCAGAAAAGGGGGACACCATATATTTT.

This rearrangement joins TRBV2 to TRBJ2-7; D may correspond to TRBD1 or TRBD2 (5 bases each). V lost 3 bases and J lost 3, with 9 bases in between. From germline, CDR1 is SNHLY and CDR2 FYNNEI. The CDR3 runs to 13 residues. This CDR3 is CASSDYGGYEQYF. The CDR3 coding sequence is TGTGCCAGCAGTGATTATGGGGGCTACGAGCAGTACTTC.